These 28 T cell receptor beta chains share one sample of origin, sequenced in a study of T cell responses to AZD1222 COVID-19 vaccine. The protocol was immunoSEQ multiplex PCR, while the TCRdb copy is restricted to in-frame clones and leaves out a portion. This table holds under 150,000 clones, 75% to 90% found once. Sequenced here: peripheral blood, sampled on day 0 of MenACWY control vaccination. These receptors originate from an adult in good health.

The chain combines TRBV4-3 with TRBJ2-1, with D uncertain. The CDR3 is made up of 15 amino acids. V was cut by 0 bases and J by 7 bases, with 13 bases left in between. The germline CDR1 and CDR2 sequences are LGHNA and YSLEER. The DNA of the CDR3 is TGCGCCAGCAGCCAAGATGGGGTTCGCCAAAATGAGCAGTTCTTC. Protein: CASSQDGVRQNEQFF.

This clone occurred once. The chain joins TRBV11-2 to TRBJ2-2; no firm D call. Trimming removed 5 bases from V and 6 bases from J, with 16 bases in between. Looked up from germline, CDR1 is SGHAT and CDR2 is FQNNGV. CDR3 length: 15 amino acids. The CDR3 loop is CASSPSKEEPGELFF. The CDR3 DNA is TGTGCCAGCAGCCCTAGTAAGGAAGAGCCCGGGGAGCTGTTTTTT.

This sequence joins TRBV4-2 and TRBJ1-2; 7 bases are shared with TRBD1. This CDR3 has 14 residues. V was clipped by 4 bases and J by 0 bases; unmatched bases: 2. The germline V gene has CDR1 LGHNA and CDR2 YNFKEQ. CDR3 DNA sequence: TGTGCCAGCAGCCCCAGGGGGGCTAACTATGGCTACACCTTC. It translates to CASSPRGANYGYTF.

This clone was seen just once. The chain uses TRBV27 and TRBJ2-6; either TRBD1 or TRBD2 may supply D (5 bases each). The germline CDR1 and CDR2 sequences are MNHEY and SMNVEV (reference sequence). The CDR3 consists of 14 residues. V gave up 2 bases and J gave up 4 bases, with 6 bases separating them. The CDR3, as DNA: TGTGCCAGCAGTTTAAGGGACGGGGCCAACGTCCTGACTTTC. Encoded protein: CASSLRDGANVLTF.

CDR3 bases: TGTGCCAGCACCCCCCGAGAACAGGCCTACTACAATGAGCAGTTCTTC. It translates to CASTPREQAYYNEQFF. The chain links TRBV7-9 to TRBJ2-1, with D possibly matching TRBD1 (5 bases). CDR3 length: 16 amino acids. Trimming stripped 7 bases from V and 3 bases from J, with 19 bases between. Germline values: CDR1 SEHNR, CDR2 FQNEAQ (reference sequence).

The chain has TRBV9 and TRBJ2-1; TRBD2 aligns across 11 bases. Germline V gene sequence: CDR1 SGDLS, CDR2 YYNGEE. V trimming: 3 bases; J trimming: 3 bases; junction bases outside the gene matches: 2. The CDR3 extends over 15 amino acids. The CDR3 nucleotides read TGTGCCAGCAGCGCGACTAGCGGGAACTACAATGAGCAGTTCTTC. This codes for CASSATSGNYNEQFF.

V is TRBV7-3 and J is TRBJ2-7, with TRBD1 matching 9 bases. This CDR3 has 13 residues. Germline values: CDR1 SGHTA, CDR2 FQGTGA. With 5 bases clipped from V and 7 bases from J, the junction kept 6 bases outside the gene matches. The CDR3 sequence is CASSADRGREQYF. CDR3 bases: TGTGCCAGCAGCGCCGACAGGGGGAGGGAGCAGTACTTC.

The rearrangement joins TRBV19 to TRBJ2-7; D might be TRBD1 or TRBD2, each matching 6 bases. V shed 3 bases and J shed 2 bases, with 14 bases lying between them. The CDR3 contains 15 residues. Germline V CDR1 and CDR2: LNHDA, SQIVND (reference sequence). CDR3 in amino acids: CASSIPGAGTYEQYF. Here the CDR3 DNA reads TGTGCCAGTAGTATTCCGGGGGCCGGTACCTACGAGCAGTACTTC. The complete variable domain, with remaining parts taken from reference TRBV19 and TRBJ2-7, reads DGGITQSPKYLFRKEGQNVTLSCEQNLNHDAMYWYRQDPGQGLRLIYYSQIVNDFQKGDIAEGYSVSREKKESFPLTVTSAQKNPTAFYLCASSIPGAGTYEQYFGPGTRLTVT.

The V gene is TRBV7-2, the J gene TRBJ2-2; no reliable D call. The CDR3 consists of 14 residues. In germline, CDR1 is SGHTA, CDR2 FQGNSA. Trimming stripped 9 bases from V and 2 bases from J, with 13 bases between. Written as DNA, the CDR3 is TGTGCCAGTCTGGAAGCCCAAAACACCGGGGAGCTGTTTTTT. Its protein is CASLEAQNTGELFF.

The V call is TRBV11-2, the J call TRBJ2-7; D not certain. The CDR3 has 16 residues. Germline assignment: CDR1 SGHAT and CDR2 FQNNGV. V was cut by 4 bases and J by 7 bases, with 23 bases left in between. In DNA form, the CDR3 reads TGTGCCAGCAGCTCCCTCGGTGCGGTCCGTACTGGGGAGCAGTACTTC. Amino acid sequence: CASSSLGAVRTGEQYF.

The chain carries TRBV27 and TRBJ1-1; D is unclear. The CDR3 covers 13 residues. The V gene's germline CDR1 is MNHEY and CDR2 SMNVEV (reference sequence). The ends were cut back, 2 bases at V and 0 bases at J, with 4 bases in the middle. CDR3 amino acids: CASSLVVNTEAFF. The CDR3 region has the DNA TGTGCCAGCAGTTTAGTGGTGAACACTGAAGCTTTCTTT.

The rearrangement joins TRBV9 to TRBJ2-1; 8 nucleotides line up with TRBD2. This CDR3 is built from 15 residues. The germline V gene encodes CDR1 SGDLS and CDR2 YYNGEE. V lost 3 bases and J lost 3; bases outside the gene matches: 5. DNA of the CDR3: TGTGCCAGCAGCGCCGGGAGGGGGGGCTACAATGAGCAGTTCTTC. The encoded protein is CASSAGRGGYNEQFF.

The chain combines TRBV6-5 with TRBJ1-2; a weak D match, TRBD1 (5 bases). Trimming took off 2 bases at V and 8 bases at J, with 15 bases between the two ends. Germline V gene data show CDR1 as MNHEY and CDR2 as SVGAGI. The CDR3 covers 14 residues. CDR3 bases: TGTGCCAGCAGTTACGAACGGGACCTTCGGGGCTACACCTTC. Protein: CASSYERDLRGYTF.

V is TRBV4-2 and J is TRBJ1-1; D uncertain. The germline V gene has CDR1 LGHNA and CDR2 YNFKEQ. V was pared by 1 base and J by 10 bases, with 10 bases between. This CDR3 has 12 amino acids. The CDR3, as DNA: TGTGCCAGCAGCCAAGGGACTGGGTCAGCTTTCTTT. Translating it yields CASSQGTGSAFF.

J is TRBJ1-4 and V is TRBV27, with D possibly matching TRBD1 (6 bases). The CDR3 totals 14 residues. V dropped 1 base and J dropped 7 bases, with 10 bases sitting between them. CDR1 is MNHEY and CDR2 is SMNVEV in the germline V gene (reference sequence). CDR3 in DNA: TGTGCCAGCAGTTTATGGGGGCTGGGTGAAAAACTGTTTTTT. Encoded protein: CASSLWGLGEKLFF.

V gene TRBV9 combines with J gene TRBJ1-2, with D perhaps matching TRBD1 (6 bases). Germline V gives CDR1 SGDLS, CDR2 YYNGEE. This CDR3 comprises 14 residues. V was clipped by 4 bases and J by 4 bases, with 14 bases between them. The CDR3 DNA follows: TGTGCCAGCAGCACTCGACAGGACCCCTATGGCTACACCTTC. It translates to CASSTRQDPYGYTF.

The CDR3 is CASSIITSGEYNEQFF. The CDR3 DNA reads as TGTGCCAGTAGTATAATTACTAGCGGGGAATACAATGAGCAGTTCTTC. The J gene is TRBJ2-1, the V gene TRBV19; 10 bases line up with TRBD2. Germline CDR1 LNHDA, CDR2 SQIVND (reference sequence). V shed 2 bases and J 4 bases; nucleotides not matched to a gene: 5. This CDR3 is built from 16 residues.

This chain connects TRBV4-2 to TRBJ1-6; D is unresolved. This CDR3 has 14 residues. V was trimmed by 0 bases and J by 7 bases, leaving 7 bases between them. In germline, CDR1 is LGHNA, CDR2 YNFKEQ. CDR3 residues: CASSQDLRNSPLHF. The CDR3 nucleotides read TGTGCCAGCAGCCAAGATTTAAGGAATTCACCCCTCCACTTT.

This chain links TRBV4-1 with TRBJ1-2; TRBD1 might be the D (5 bases). V gave up 2 bases and J gave up 4 bases, with 20 bases separating them. Germline lookup yields CDR1 MGHRA and CDR2 YSYEKL. The CDR3 consists of 17 residues. CDR3 amino acids: CASSQLDMGLSIYGYTF. In nucleotides, the CDR3 is TGCGCCAGCAGCCAACTGGATATGGGACTCTCGATCTATGGCTACACCTTC.

The sample holds a few counts of this clone. The chain uses TRBV5-1 and TRBJ2-3; D is perhaps TRBD2 (5 bases). The CDR3 consists of 16 residues. Germline-derived CDR1 and CDR2 are SGHRS and YFSETQ. Trimming removed 5 bases at V and 3 bases at J, with 19 bases between. The CDR3 DNA is TGCGCCAGCAGTTTCCGCGGGCTCACCAGTACAGATACGCAGTATTTT. Its translation is CASSFRGLTSTDTQYF. Filled out from reference TRBV5-1 and TRBJ2-3, the complete variable domain reads KAGVTQTPRYLIKTRGQQVTLSCSPISGHRSVSWYQQTPGQGLQFLFEYFSETQRNKGNFPGRFSGRQFSNSRSEMNVSTLELGDSALYLCASSFRGLTSTDTQYFGPGTRLTVL.

The CDR3 nucleotides are TGTGCCAGCAGCTTCCCCCCACAAGTTTATGGCTACACCTTC. It translates to CASSFPPQVYGYTF. This chain joins TRBV11-2 and TRBJ1-2; D call uncertain. Trimming cost V 3 bases and J 5 bases, with 13 bases left between them. The length of the CDR3 is 14 residues. Germline V gives CDR1 SGHAT, CDR2 FQNNGV.

V usage is TRBV4-2 and J usage is TRBJ2-2, with D perhaps being TRBD1 or TRBD2 (7 bases each). In germline, CDR1 is LGHNA, CDR2 YNFKEQ. V was shortened by 0 bases and J by 0 bases, with 14 bases between the two germline ends. The CDR3 is 18 residues long. The CDR3 spells CASSQESQGGPNTGELFF. The CDR3 nucleotides read TGTGCCAGCAGCCAAGAGAGCCAGGGGGGGCCGAACACCGGGGAGCTGTTTTTT.

The rearrangement joins TRBV30 to TRBJ2-4; 9 nucleotides line up with TRBD1. V dropped 0 bases and J dropped 6; count of bases not matched to a gene: 3. CDR1 GTSNPN and CDR2 SVGIG come from the germline V gene (reference sequence). The CDR3 has 14 residues. The CDR3 DNA reads as TGTGCCTGGAGTGTACAGGGGGCTGTAAACATTCAGTACTTC. Its translation: CAWSVQGAVNIQYF.

The chain is built from TRBV12-3 or TRBV12-4 and TRBJ2-7; a possible D gene is TRBD1 (6 bases). V lost 6 bases, J lost 5 bases, and 11 bases lay in between. The CDR3 covers 12 residues. The DNA of the CDR3 is TGTGCCAGCAGCCAACAGGGCGACGAGCAGTACTTC. Translation gives CASSQQGDEQYF.

CDR3: CASSKALFLAGPSGANVLTF. For the CDR3, the DNA is TGTGCCAGCAGCAAAGCGCTTTTCCTAGCGGGGCCCTCTGGGGCCAACGTCCTGACTTTC. V and J are TRBV21-1 and TRBJ2-6; the table's TRBD2 call for D was not verified on the DNA. TRBV21-1 is termed a pseudogene. This CDR3 is 20 amino acids long.

This clone was observed a few times. The gene calls are TRBV4-1 and TRBJ2-1; D is unclear. Trimming took off 1 base at V and 1 base at J, with 11 bases between the two ends. Germline V gene lookup returns CDR1 MGHRA and CDR2 YSYEKL. The CDR3 consists of 16 residues. The CDR3 DNA sequence: TGCGCCAGCAGCCAAGTCGATCTAATTTCCTACAATGAGCAGTTCTTC. Encoded protein: CASSQVDLISYNEQFF.

The gene calls are TRBV5-4 and TRBJ2-7, with 11 bases lining up with TRBD2. Germline-derived CDR1 and CDR2 are SGHNT and YYREEE (reference sequence). The CDR3 contains 16 residues. The trim removed 4 bases at V and 0 bases at J, leaving 6 bases unmatched. CDR3 bases: TGTGCCAGCAGCACCGCTAGCGGGAGGACCTCCTACGAGCAGTACTTC. Its protein product is CASSTASGRTSYEQYF.

About this clone: The sample carries other DNA sequences with the same CDR3. The chain links TRBV11-3 to TRBJ1-2; D is unresolved. Germline CDR1 is SGHNT and CDR2 is YENEEA. V lost 4 bases and J 3 bases, leaving 6 bases between the germline ends. CDR3 size: 12 residues. This CDR3 reads CASSSTDYGYTF. The CDR3 DNA reads TGTGCCAGCAGCTCGACGGACTATGGCTACACCTTC.